This is a list of T cell receptor beta chains from one sample in a study of identical twins. MiXCR was run by TCRdb on the 5' RACE reads, yielding one entry per CDR3 protein. The profile shows about 480,000 distinct CDR3 sequences, around 14% of them singletons. These data were also reused for a study on yellow fever vaccine responses in identical twins.

Sequencing was carried out using CD4+ T cells sorted from blood. The receptors come from a woman aged 18-29 years in good health. Both conserved end residues are trimmed from each CDR3.

TRBV10-3 | AISEPDRGRGDTQY
TRBV24-1 | AIGRDFPNTGELF
TRBV7-9 | ASSLSRAGETQY
TRBV7-9 | ASSYPSAGQF
TRBV10-3 | AIRRGTSGRDEQY
TRBV21-1 | ASSHPGTSPDEQF
TRBV28 | ASSGTGGSNYGYT
TRBV11-2 | ASSLEPGQEQETQY
TRBV12-3/TRBV12-4 | ASWAGVWGGRQY
TRBV25-1 | ASNRLGPGHEQY
TRBV15 | ATSRVRTVINEKLF
TRBV5-1 | ASRPGVDNEKLF
TRBV15 | ATSRDGSGLAGLEQF
TRBV7-8 | ASSLSDSTKNEQF
TRBV6-1 | ASRVGQLYGYT